The 7 T cell receptor beta chains in this list originate from one sample, sequenced in a study of human T cells and chemical hapten exposure. One entry per CDR3 protein, called by TCRdb with MiXCR from the RACE reads. In the table there are tens of thousands of distinct CDR3 sequences, about 10% of which are singletons. Time point described: patch test 2, 6 weeks after DPC sensitization. Treatment meaning: therapeutic diphenylcyclopropenone sensitization with weekly scalp DPC. The specimen comprised whole blood, sampled in connection with sensitization to the hapten diphenylcyclopropenone (DPC). The source is a woman between 50 and 59 years old with alopecia areata. Some clones in this sample may be carry-over from other donors' samples.

V is TRBV10-3 and J is TRBJ1-5, with no clear D. The CDR3 loop spans 14 amino acids. The V gene's germline CDR1 is ENHRY and CDR2 SYGVKD. Trimming pared 0 bases from V and 4 bases from J, leaving 7 bases between. The CDR3 loop is CAISESERNQPQHF. As DNA, the CDR3 is TGTGCCATCAGTGAGTCGGAGAGAAATCAGCCCCAGCATTTT.

In its sample, this clonotype was seen a few times. The J gene is TRBJ2-7, the V gene TRBV6-6; TRBD1 matches 9 bases. Trimming at V came to 6 bases and at J to 2 bases, leaving 5 bases not matched to a gene. CDR1 is MNHNY, CDR2 SVGAGI, per germline (reference sequence). The CDR3 length is 14 residues. CDR3 bases: TGTGCCAGCAGACTACAGGGGGCACCCTACGAGCAGTACTTC. Its translation is CASRLQGAPYEQYF.

The chain has TRBV9 and TRBJ2-2; TRBD1 matches at 9 bases. Germline V gene sequence: CDR1 SGDLS, CDR2 YYNGEE. The CDR3 is made up of 12 amino acids. Trimming took 8 bases from V and 9 from J; bases not matched to a gene: 5. The CDR3 nucleotides read TGTGCCAGTAAACAGGGGGCTAGGGAGCTGTTTTTT. Its protein product is CASKQGARELFF.

This clonotype appeared many times. The V and J genes are TRBV3-1 and TRBJ2-1, with TRBD2 matching 8 bases. Germline lookup yields CDR1 LGHDT and CDR2 YNNKEL (reference sequence). The J segment lost 0 bases and the V segment lost 4 bases, leaving 5 bases of the junction unmatched. The CDR3 covers 16 residues. The CDR3 DNA follows: TGTGCCAGCAGCCGATCAAGCGGGAGCTCCTACAATGAGCAGTTCTTC. The encoded protein is CASSRSSGSSYNEQFF.

This chain uses TRBV4-3 with TRBJ2-3; D might be TRBD1 (6 bases). Deletions cut 0 bases from V and 1 base from J, with 14 bases between. The CDR3 is made up of 17 amino acids. The germline gives CDR1 LGHNA, CDR2 YSLEER. CDR3 in amino acids: CASSQDRVGARTDTQYF. The CDR3 bases are TGCGCCAGCAGCCAAGATCGCGTGGGGGCGCGCACAGATACGCAGTATTTT.

This clonotype was detected a few times. The chain couples TRBV20-1 to TRBJ2-1; D may match TRBD1 or TRBD2 (5 bases each). CDR3 size: 12 residues. The V gene lost 6 bases and the J gene lost 10 bases, with 16 bases spanning the gap. The germline V gene encodes CDR1 DFQATT and CDR2 SNEGSKA (reference sequence). The CDR3 coding sequence is TGCAGTGCGCGGCCCTGGGGGACCGAGCAGTTCTTC. Its protein product is CSARPWGTEQFF.

Details on this clonotype: A much bigger clone sits one base away, suggesting this may be a read error. The V and J genes are TRBV3-1 and TRBJ2-4; D gene uncertain. The CDR3 is made up of 17 amino acids. The germline V gene has CDR1 LGHDT and CDR2 YNNKEL (reference sequence). For the CDR3, the DNA is TGTGCCAACAGCCAAGATTTGGTGGGTAGTGGCAAAAACATTCAGTACTTC. This sequence encodes CANSQDLVGSGKNIQYF.